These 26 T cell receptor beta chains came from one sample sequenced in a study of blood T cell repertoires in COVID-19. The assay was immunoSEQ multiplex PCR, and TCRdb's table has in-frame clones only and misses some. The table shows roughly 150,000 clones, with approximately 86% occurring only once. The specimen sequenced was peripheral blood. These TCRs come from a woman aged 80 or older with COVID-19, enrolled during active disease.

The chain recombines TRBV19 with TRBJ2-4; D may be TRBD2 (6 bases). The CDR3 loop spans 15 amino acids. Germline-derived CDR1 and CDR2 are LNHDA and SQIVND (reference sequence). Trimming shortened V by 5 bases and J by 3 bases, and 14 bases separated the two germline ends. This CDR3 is CASSFGGRIKNIQYF. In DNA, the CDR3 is TGTGCCAGTAGTTTTGGAGGGCGGATCAAAAACATTCAGTACTTC.

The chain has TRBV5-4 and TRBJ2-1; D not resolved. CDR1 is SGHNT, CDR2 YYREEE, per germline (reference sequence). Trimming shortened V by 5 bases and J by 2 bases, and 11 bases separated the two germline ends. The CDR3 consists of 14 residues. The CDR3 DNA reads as TGTGCCAGCAGTGTAGCATCTACCTACAATGAGCAGTTCTTC. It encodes CASSVASTYNEQFF.

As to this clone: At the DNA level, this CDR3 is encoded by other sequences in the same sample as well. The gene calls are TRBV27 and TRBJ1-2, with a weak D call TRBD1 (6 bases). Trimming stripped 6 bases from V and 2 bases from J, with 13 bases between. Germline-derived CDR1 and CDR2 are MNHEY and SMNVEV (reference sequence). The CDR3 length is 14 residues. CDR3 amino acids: CASSLGQGNYGYTF. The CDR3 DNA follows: TGTGCCAGCAGCTTGGGCCAGGGGAACTATGGCTACACCTTC.

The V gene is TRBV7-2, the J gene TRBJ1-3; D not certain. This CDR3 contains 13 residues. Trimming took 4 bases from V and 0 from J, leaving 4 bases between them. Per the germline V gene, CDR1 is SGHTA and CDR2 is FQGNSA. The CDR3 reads CASSSLSGNTIYF. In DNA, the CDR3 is TGTGCCAGCAGCTCCCTCTCTGGAAACACCATATATTTT.

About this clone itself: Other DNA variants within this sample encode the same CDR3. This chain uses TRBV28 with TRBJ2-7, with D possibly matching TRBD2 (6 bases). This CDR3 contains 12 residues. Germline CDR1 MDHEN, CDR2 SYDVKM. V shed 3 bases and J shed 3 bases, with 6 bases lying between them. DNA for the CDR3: TGTGCCAGCAGTTTGGGGGGCTACGAGCAGTACTTC. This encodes CASSLGGYEQYF.

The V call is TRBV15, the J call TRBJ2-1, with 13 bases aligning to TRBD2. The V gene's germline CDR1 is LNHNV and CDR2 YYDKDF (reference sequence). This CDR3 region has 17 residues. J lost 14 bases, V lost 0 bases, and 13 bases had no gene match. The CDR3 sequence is CATSRDRGTSGAFGEFF. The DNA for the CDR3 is TGTGCCACCAGCAGAGATCGGGGGACTAGCGGGGCCTTCGGTGAGTTCTTC.

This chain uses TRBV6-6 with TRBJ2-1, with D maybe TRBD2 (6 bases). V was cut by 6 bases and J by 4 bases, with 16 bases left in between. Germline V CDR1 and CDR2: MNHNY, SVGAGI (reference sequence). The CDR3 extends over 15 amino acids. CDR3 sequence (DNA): TGTGCCAGCAGCCTCGGGATAGCGGATTACAATGAGCAGTTCTTC. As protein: CASSLGIADYNEQFF.

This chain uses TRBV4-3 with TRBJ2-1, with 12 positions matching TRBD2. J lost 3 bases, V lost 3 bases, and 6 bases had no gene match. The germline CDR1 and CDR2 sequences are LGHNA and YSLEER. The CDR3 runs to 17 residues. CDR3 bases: TGCGCCAGCAGCCATCGACTAGCGGGAGTTGACTACAATGAGCAGTTCTTC. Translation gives CASSHRLAGVDYNEQFF.

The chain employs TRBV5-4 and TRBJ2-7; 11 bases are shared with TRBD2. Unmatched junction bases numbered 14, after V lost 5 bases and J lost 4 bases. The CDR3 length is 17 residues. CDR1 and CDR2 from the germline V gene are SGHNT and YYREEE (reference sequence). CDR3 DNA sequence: TGTGCCAGCAGTTACTCTGTGACTAGCGGGGATACGTACGAGCAGTACTTC. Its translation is CASSYSVTSGDTYEQYF.

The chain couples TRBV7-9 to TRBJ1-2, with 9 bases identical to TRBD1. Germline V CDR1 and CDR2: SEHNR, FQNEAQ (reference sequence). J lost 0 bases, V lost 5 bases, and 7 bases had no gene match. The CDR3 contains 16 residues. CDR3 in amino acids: CASSPGTGTPNYGYTF. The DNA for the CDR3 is TGTGCCAGCAGCCCGGGGACAGGGACCCCTAACTATGGCTACACCTTC.

This CDR3 is CASSNTGEAEAFF. CDR3 DNA: TGTGCCAGCAGTAATACAGGGGAAGCTGAAGCTTTCTTT. The chain couples TRBV6-5 to TRBJ1-1; 7 positions match TRBD1. Germline assignment: CDR1 MNHEY and CDR2 SVGAGI. Unmatched junction bases numbered 6, after V lost 5 bases and J lost 6 bases. The CDR3 is made up of 13 amino acids.

Here the CDR3 DNA reads TGTGCCAGCAGCCTACAGGGGCTAAAAGGAAACACCATATATTTT. Translating gives CASSLQGLKGNTIYF. The chain uses TRBV13 and TRBJ1-3, with 7 bases matching TRBD1. The CDR3 has 15 residues. The V segment lost 5 bases and the J segment 4 bases; nucleotides outside the gene matches: 8. Germline V CDR1 and CDR2: PRHDT, FYEKMQ (reference sequence).

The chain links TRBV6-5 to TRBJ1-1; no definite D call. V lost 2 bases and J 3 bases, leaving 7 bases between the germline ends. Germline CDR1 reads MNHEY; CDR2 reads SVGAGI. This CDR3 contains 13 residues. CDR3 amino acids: CASSYTGDTEAFF. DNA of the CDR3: TGTGCCAGCAGTTACACCGGGGACACTGAAGCTTTCTTT.

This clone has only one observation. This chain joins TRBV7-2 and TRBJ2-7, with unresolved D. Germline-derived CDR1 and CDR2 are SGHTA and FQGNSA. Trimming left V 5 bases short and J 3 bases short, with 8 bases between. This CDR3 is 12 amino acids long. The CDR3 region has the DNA TGTGCCAGCAGCCAAACAGTCTACGAGCAGTACTTC. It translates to CASSQTVYEQYF.

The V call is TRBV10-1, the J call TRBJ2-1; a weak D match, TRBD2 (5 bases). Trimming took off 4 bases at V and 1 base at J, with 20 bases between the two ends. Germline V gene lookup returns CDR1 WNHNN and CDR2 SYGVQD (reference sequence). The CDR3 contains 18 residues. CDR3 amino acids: CASSAENSEVLSYNEQFF. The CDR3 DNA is TGCGCCAGCAGTGCGGAAAATAGCGAGGTTTTGTCCTACAATGAGCAGTTCTTC.

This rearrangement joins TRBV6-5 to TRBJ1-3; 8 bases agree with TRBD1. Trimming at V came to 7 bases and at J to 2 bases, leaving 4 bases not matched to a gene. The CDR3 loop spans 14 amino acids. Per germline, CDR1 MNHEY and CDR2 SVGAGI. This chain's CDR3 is CASIQGATGNTIYF. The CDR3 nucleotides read TGTGCCAGCATTCAGGGGGCTACTGGAAACACCATATATTTT.

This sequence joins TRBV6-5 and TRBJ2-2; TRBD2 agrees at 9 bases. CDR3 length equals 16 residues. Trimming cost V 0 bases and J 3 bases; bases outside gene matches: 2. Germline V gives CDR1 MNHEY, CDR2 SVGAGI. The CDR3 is CASSYSGGRDTGELFF. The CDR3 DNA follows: TGTGCCAGCAGTTACTCCGGCGGGAGGGACACCGGGGAGCTGTTTTTT.

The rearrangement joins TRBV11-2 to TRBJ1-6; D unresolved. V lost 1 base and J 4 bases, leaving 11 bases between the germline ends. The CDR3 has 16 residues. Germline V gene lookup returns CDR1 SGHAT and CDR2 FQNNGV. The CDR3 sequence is CASSLGSRAYNSPLHF. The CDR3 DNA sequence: TGTGCCAGCAGCTTAGGGTCGCGAGCTTATAATTCACCCCTCCACTTT.

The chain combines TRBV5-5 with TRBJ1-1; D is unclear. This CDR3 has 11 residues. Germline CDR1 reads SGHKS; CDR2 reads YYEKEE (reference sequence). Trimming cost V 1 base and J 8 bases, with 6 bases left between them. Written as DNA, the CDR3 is TGTGCCAGCAGCTTGTTCCGGGAAGCTTTCTTT. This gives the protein CASSLFREAFF.

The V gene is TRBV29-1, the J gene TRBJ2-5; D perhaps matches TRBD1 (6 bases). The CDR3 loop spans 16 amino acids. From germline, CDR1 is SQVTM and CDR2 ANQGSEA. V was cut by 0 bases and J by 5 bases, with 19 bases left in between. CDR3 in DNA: TGCAGCGTTGAAGATCTTCGGGCAGGGGCGGAGGAGACCCAGTACTTC. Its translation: CSVEDLRAGAEETQYF. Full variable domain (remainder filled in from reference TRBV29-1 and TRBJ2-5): SAVISQKPSRDICQRGTSLTIQCQVDSQVTMMFWYRQQPGQSLTLIATANQGSEATYESGFVIDKFPISRPNLTFSTLTVSNMSPEDSSIYLCSVEDLRAGAEETQYFGPGTRLLVL.

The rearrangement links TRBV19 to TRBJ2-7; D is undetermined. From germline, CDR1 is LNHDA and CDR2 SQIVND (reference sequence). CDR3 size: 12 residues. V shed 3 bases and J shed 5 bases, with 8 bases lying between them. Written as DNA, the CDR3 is TGTGCCAGTAGTATCCAGTCCAACGAGCAGTACTTC. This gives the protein CASSIQSNEQYF.

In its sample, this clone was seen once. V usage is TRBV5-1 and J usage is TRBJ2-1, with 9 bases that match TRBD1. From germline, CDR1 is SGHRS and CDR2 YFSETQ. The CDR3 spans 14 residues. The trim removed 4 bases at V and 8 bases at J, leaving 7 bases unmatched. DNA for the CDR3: TGCGCCAGCAGCCAGGGACAGGGTCGGGATGAGCAGTTCTTC. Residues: CASSQGQGRDEQFF.

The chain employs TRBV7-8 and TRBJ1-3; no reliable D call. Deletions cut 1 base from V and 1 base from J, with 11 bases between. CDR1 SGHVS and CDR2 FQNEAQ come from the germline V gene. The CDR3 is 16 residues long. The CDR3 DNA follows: TGTGCCAGCAGCTTAGGGACGGGAAGATCTGGAAACACCATATATTTT. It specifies CASSLGTGRSGNTIYF.

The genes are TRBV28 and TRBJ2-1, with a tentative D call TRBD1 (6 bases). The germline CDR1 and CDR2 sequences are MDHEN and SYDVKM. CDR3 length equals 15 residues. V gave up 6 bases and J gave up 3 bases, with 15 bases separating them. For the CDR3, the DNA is TGTGCCAGCAGATCCCGGGACACTTACTACAATGAGCAGTTCTTC. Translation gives CASRSRDTYYNEQFF.

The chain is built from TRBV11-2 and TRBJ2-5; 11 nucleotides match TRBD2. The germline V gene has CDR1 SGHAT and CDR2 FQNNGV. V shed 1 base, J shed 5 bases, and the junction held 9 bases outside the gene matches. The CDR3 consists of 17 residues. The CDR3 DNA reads TGTGCCAGCAGCTTAGGGACTAGCGGGCCCAGGGGGGAGACCCAGTACTTC. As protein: CASSLGTSGPRGETQYF.

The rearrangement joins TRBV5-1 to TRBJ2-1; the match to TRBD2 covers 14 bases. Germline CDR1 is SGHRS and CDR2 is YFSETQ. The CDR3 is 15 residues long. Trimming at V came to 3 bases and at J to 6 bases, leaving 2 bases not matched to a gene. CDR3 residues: CASSSGTSGSNEQFF. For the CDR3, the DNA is TGCGCCAGCAGCTCCGGGACTAGCGGGAGCAATGAGCAGTTCTTC.